The clone carrying this TCR beta chain showed up just a few times. Its antigen is unknown. The data were obtained in a study of Ad26.COV2.S vaccination and SARS-CoV-2 variants. General study points: Assessments of TCR breadth and depth may have underestimated the total T cell responses.

The protocol was immunoSEQ multiplex PCR, while the TCRdb copy is restricted to in-frame clones and leaves out a portion. The data hold some 180,000 clones, with approximately 90% observed a single time. Sequenced material: peripheral blood, taken after recovery from COVID-19. The TCR was taken from a human donor who had recovered from COVID-19.

In DNA, the CDR3 is TGTGCCATCAGTACCGGGACAGGGAGGTACGAGCAGTACTTC. It encodes CAISTGTGRYEQYF. The genes are TRBV10-3 and TRBJ2-7; 9 bases match TRBD1. V dropped 5 bases and J dropped 4; count of bases not matched to a gene: 6. CDR3 length equals 14 residues. The germline gives CDR1 ENHRY, CDR2 SYGVKD.